This TCR beta chain was documented in a study of response to subunit inactivated influenza vaccine. The CDR3 covers 14 residues. J was trimmed by 5 bases and V by 3 bases; bases with no gene match: 5. Germline CDR1 is KGHSH and CDR2 is LQKENI. From the RT-PCR reads, TCRdb called clonotypes with MiXCR, one entry per CDR3 protein. The sample has 800,000 or so distinct CDR3 sequences, over 20% seen once. This clonotype was counted only a few times. The material was PBMCs from blood, obtained more than 4 days after vaccination. This sequence joins TRBV18 and TRBJ2-5, with TRBD1 matching 8 bases. The source is a man aged 50 to 59 who received an inactivated influenza vaccine. CDR3 sequence: CASSPTTGEETQYF. The CDR3 DNA sequence: TGTGCCAGCTCACCGACGACAGGGGAGGAGACCCAGTACTTC.